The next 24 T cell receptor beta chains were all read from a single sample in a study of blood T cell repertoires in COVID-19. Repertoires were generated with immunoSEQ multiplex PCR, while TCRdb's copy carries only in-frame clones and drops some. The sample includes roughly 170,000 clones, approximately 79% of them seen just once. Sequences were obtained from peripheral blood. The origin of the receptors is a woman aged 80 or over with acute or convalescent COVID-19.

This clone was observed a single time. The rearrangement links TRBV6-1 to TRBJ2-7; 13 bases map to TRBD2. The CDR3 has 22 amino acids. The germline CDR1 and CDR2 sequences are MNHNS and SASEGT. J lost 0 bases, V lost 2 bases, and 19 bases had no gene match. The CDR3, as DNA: TGTGCCAGCAGTGAATCCGCCCGATATGGGACTAGCGGGATTTACGTCTCCTACGAGCAGTACTTC. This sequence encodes CASSESARYGTSGIYVSYEQYF.

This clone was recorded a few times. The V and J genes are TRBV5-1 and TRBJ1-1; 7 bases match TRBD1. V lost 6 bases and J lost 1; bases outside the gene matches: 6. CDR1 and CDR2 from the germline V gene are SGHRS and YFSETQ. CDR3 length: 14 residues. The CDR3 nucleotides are TGCGCCAGCAAAACAGGGGTAGGGAACACTGAAGCTTTCTTT. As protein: CASKTGVGNTEAFF.

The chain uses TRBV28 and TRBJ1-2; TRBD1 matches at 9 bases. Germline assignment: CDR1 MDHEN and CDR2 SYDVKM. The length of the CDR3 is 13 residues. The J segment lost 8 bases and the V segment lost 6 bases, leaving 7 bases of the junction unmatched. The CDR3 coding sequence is TGTGCCAGCAGCCGGGGACAGGGTGGGGGCTACACCTTC. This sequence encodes CASSRGQGGGYTF.

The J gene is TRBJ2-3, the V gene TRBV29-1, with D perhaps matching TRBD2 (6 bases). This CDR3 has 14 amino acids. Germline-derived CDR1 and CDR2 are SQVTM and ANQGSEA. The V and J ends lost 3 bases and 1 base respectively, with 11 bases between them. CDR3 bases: TGCAGCGTTGATGAGGGCGGGGGCACAGATACGCAGTATTTT. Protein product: CSVDEGGGTDTQYF.

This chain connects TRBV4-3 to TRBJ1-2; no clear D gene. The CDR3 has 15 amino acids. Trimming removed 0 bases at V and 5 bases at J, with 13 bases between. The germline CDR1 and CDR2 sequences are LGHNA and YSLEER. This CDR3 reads CASSQDVGSTYGYTF. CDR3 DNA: TGCGCCAGCAGCCAAGATGTGGGCAGTACTTATGGCTACACCTTC.

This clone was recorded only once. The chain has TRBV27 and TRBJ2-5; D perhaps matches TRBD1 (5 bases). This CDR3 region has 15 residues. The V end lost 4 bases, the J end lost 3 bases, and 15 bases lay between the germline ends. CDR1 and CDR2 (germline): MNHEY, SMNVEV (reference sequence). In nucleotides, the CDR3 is TGTGCCAGCAGTTCCTTTGGGGCAGGCGAAGAGACCCAGTACTTC. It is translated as CASSSFGAGEETQYF.

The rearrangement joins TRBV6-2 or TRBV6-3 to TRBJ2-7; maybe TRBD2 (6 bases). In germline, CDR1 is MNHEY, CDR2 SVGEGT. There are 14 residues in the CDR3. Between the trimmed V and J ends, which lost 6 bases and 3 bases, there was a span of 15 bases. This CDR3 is CASSQRLEGYEQYF. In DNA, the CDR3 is TGTGCCAGCAGCCAAAGACTAGAGGGCTACGAGCAGTACTTC.

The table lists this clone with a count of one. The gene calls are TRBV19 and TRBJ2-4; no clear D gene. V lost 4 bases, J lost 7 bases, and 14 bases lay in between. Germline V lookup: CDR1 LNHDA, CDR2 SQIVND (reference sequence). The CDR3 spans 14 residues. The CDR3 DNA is TGTGCCAGTAGTACCCTTGGTTCCGGGAACATTCAGTACTTC. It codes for CASSTLGSGNIQYF.

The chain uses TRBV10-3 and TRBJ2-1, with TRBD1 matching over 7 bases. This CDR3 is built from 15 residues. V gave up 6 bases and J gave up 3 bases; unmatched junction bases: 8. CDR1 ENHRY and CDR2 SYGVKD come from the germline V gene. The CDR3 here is CAIRSTGQNYNEQFF. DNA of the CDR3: TGTGCCATCAGGAGTACGGGACAGAACTACAATGAGCAGTTCTTC.

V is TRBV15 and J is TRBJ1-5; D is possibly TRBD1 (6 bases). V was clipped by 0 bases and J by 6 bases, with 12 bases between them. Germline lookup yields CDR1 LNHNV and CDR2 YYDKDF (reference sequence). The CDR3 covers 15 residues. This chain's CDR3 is CATSRDGRGIQPQHF. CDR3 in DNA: TGTGCCACCAGCAGAGACGGCAGGGGAATTCAGCCCCAGCATTTT.

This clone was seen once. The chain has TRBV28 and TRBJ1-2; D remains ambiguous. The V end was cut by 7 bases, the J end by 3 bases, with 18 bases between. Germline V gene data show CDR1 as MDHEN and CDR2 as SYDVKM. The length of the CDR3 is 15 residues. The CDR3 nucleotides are TGTGCCAGCACTCCCGTGGGTGGGCCTGACTATGGCTACACCTTC. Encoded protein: CASTPVGGPDYGYTF.

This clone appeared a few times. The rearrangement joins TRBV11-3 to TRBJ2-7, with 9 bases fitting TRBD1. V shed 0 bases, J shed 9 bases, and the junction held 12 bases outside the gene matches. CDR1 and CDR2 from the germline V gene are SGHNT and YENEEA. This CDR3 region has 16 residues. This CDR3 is CASSLDTGGAMCPQYF. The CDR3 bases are TGTGCCAGCAGCTTAGACACAGGGGGCGCGATGTGTCCGCAGTACTTC.

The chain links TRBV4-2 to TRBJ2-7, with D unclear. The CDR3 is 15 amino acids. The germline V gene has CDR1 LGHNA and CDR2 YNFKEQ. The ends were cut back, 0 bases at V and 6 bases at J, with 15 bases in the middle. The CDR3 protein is CASSQDLYNSFEQYF. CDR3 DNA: TGTGCCAGCAGCCAAGATCTGTACAATTCGTTCGAGCAGTACTTC.

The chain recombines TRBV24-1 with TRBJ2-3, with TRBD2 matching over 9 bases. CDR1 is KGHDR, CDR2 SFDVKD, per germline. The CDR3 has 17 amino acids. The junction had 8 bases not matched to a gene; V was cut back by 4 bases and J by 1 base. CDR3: CATSDPSGNPGTDTQYF. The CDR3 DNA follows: TGTGCCACCAGTGACCCTAGCGGGAACCCCGGCACAGATACGCAGTATTTT.

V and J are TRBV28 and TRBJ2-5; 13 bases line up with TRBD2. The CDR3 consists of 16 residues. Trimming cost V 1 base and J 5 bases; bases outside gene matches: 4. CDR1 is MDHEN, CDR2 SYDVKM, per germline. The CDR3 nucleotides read TGTGCCAGCAGTTTATTGGGACTAGCGGGAATGGAGACCCAGTACTTC. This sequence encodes CASSLLGLAGMETQYF.

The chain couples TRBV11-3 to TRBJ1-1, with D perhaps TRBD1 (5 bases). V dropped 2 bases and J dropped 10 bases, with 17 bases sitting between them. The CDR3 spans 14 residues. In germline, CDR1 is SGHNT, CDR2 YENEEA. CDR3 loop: CASSLSSEGGAAFF. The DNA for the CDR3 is TGTGCCAGCAGCTTATCCTCCGAGGGCGGGGCAGCTTTCTTT.

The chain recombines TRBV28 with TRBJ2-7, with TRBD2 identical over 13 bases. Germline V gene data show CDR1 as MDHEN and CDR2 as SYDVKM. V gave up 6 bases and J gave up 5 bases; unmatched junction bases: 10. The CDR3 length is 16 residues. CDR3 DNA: TGTGCCAGCAGCCCTGGACTAGCGGGAGCCCTCCACGAGCAGTACTTC. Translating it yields CASSPGLAGALHEQYF.

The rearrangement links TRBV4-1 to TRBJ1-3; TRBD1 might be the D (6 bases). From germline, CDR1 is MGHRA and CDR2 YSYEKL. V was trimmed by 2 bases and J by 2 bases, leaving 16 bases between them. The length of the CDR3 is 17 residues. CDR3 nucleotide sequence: TGCGCCAGCAGCCAAAACTCAGGGGTTTACGCTGGAAACACCATATATTTT. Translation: CASSQNSGVYAGNTIYF.

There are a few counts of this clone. CDR3 protein: CASSEQQGTQPQHF. CDR3 DNA sequence: TGTGCCAGCAGTGAACAACAGGGTACGCAGCCCCAGCATTTT. The rearrangement uses TRBV2 and TRBJ1-5, with D perhaps TRBD1 (6 bases). Trimming stripped 2 bases from V and 7 bases from J, with 12 bases between. Germline V lookup: CDR1 SNHLY, CDR2 FYNNEI. The CDR3 totals 14 residues.

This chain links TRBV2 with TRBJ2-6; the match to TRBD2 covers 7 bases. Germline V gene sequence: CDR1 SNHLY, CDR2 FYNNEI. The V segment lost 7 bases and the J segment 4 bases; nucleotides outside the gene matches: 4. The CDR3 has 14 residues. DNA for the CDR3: TGTGCCAGCAACCGGGAGGCCGGGGCCAACGTCCTGACTTTC. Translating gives CASNREAGANVLTF.

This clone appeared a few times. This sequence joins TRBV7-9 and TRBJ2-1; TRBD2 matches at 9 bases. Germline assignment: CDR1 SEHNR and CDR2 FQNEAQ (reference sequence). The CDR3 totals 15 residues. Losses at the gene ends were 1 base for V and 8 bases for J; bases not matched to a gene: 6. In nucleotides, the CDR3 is TGTGCCAGCAGCTTAGGGGCTAGCGGGAAAGATGAGCAGTTCTTC. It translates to CASSLGASGKDEQFF.

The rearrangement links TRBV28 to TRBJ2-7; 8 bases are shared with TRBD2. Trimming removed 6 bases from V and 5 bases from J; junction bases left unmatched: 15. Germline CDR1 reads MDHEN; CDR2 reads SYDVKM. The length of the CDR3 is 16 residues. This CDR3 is CASSPTSGGPRDEQYF. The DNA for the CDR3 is TGTGCCAGCAGCCCTACCTCGGGAGGGCCGAGGGACGAGCAGTACTTC.

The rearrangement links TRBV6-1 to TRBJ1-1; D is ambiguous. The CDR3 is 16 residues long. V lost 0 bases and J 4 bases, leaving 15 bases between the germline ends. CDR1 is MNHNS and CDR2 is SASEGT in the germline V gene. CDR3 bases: TGTGCCAGCAGTGAAGCGCTCGGACCGGGGAGCACTGAAGCTTTCTTT. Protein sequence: CASSEALGPGSTEAFF.

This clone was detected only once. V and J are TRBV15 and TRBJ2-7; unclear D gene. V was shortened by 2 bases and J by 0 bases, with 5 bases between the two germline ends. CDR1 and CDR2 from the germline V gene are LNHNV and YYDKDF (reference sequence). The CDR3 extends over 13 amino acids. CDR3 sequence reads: CATSRTISYEQYF. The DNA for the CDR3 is TGTGCCACCAGCAGAACAATCTCCTACGAGCAGTACTTC.